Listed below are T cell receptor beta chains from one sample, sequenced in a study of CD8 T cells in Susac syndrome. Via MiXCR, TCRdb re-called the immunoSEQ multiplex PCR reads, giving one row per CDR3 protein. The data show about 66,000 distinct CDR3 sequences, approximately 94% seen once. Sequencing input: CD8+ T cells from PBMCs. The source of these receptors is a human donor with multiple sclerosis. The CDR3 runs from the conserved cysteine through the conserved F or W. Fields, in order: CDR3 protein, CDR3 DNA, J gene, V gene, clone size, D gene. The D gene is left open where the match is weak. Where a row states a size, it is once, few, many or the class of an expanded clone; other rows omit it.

CASTPGDENEKLFF TGTGCCAGCACCCCAGGGGACGAAAATGAAAAACTGTTTTTT TRBJ1-4 TRBV2 NA NA
CASSLGPGSETQYF TGTGCCAGCAGCTTAGGTCCAGGGTCGGAGACCCAGTACTTC TRBJ2-5 TRBV7-8 NA NA
CASSWPGAGLYEQYF TGTGCCAGCAGCTGGCCTGGGGCGGGCCTGTACGAGCAGTACTTC TRBJ2-7 TRBV13 NA NA
CASSLLVGQETQYF TGTGCCAGCAGCTTATTGGTAGGCCAAGAGACCCAGTACTTC TRBJ2-5 TRBV7-6 NA NA
CASRTPGGNYGYTF TGCGCCAGCAGGACCCCTGGGGGAAACTATGGCTACACCTTC TRBJ1-2 TRBV4-1 NA NA
CASSLGLEEQETQYF TGTGCCAGCAGCTTGGGACTAGAAGAACAAGAGACCCAGTACTTC TRBJ2-5 TRBV5-6 NA NA
CASTIGGGSWDTQYF TGTGCCAGCACTATTGGAGGGGGGTCGTGGGATACGCAGTATTTT TRBJ2-3 TRBV27 NA NA
CASSIGVGGSLQPQHF TGTGCCAGTAGTATCGGGGTAGGGGGTAGCTTACAGCCCCAGCATTTT TRBJ1-5 TRBV19 NA NA
CASSFWAFYEQYF TGTGCCAGCAGTTTCTGGGCGTTCTACGAGCAGTACTTC TRBJ2-7 TRBV12-3/TRBV12-4 NA NA
CASSQDRRENEQFF TGTGCCAGCAGCCAAGATCGGCGGGAGAATGAGCAGTTCTTC TRBJ2-1 TRBV3-1 NA TRBD2
CASSRTGGNEKLFF TGTGCCAGCAGCCGGACAGGGGGCAATGAAAAACTGTTTTTT TRBJ1-4 TRBV27 NA TRBD1
CASSVQTFTEAFF TGTGCCAGCAGCGTCCAGACATTTACTGAAGCTTTCTTT TRBJ1-1 TRBV9 NA NA
CASSYSPYFATANVLTF TGTGCCAGCAGTTACTCTCCCTACTTTGCCACGGCCAACGTCCTGACTTTC TRBJ2-6 TRBV6-5 NA NA
CASGGNEQFF TGTGCCTCTGGGGGTAATGAGCAGTTCTTC TRBJ2-1 TRBV12-3/TRBV12-4 few NA
CASSQGTGSYNEQFF TGTGCCAGTAGTCAGGGGACAGGCTCCTACAATGAGCAGTTCTTC TRBJ2-1 TRBV19 NA TRBD1
CATVEGSLTYNEQFF TGTGCCACCGTTGAGGGGTCACTTACCTACAATGAGCAGTTCTTC TRBJ2-1 TRBV2 once NA
CASSQVGGVSTDTQYF TGCGCCAGCAGCCAAGTGGGGGGAGTTAGCACAGATACGCAGTATTTT TRBJ2-3 TRBV4-3 NA NA
CASSVDERGVGANVLTF TGTGCCAGCAGCGTAGACGAGCGGGGGGTTGGGGCCAACGTCCTGACTTTC TRBJ2-6 TRBV9 once TRBD2
CASRDSSYEQYF TGCGCCAGTCGGGACAGCTCCTACGAGCAGTACTTC TRBJ2-7 TRBV5-1 NA TRBD1
CASSGGLASAEQFF TGTGCCAGCAGTGGAGGACTAGCGTCTGCTGAGCAGTTCTTC TRBJ2-1 TRBV2 NA TRBD2
CASSQDSSSSYEQYF TGTGCCAGCAGCCAAGACAGTTCGAGCTCCTACGAGCAGTACTTC TRBJ2-7 TRBV3-1 NA NA
CASSQGRTGLAFF TGTGCCAGCAGCCAAGGGAGGACAGGGTTGGCTTTCTTT TRBJ1-1 TRBV3-1 NA TRBD1
CSTLSRDRERETQYF TGCAGTACCCTCTCCCGGGACAGGGAACGAGAGACCCAGTACTTC TRBJ2-5 TRBV20-1 NA TRBD1
CASSYGQGSVDGYTF TGTGCCAGCAGTTACGGGCAGGGGTCGGTAGATGGCTACACCTTC TRBJ1-2 TRBV6-5 NA NA
CASSPDIPNTGELFF TGTGCCAGCAGCCCGGACATACCGAACACCGGGGAGCTGTTTTTT TRBJ2-2 TRBV13 NA NA
CASSGSSGNTIYF TGTGCCAGCAGTGGGTCCTCTGGAAACACCATATATTTT TRBJ1-3 TRBV12-3/TRBV12-4 NA NA
CASRAGQMNTEAFF TGTGCCAGCAGAGCCGGACAGATGAACACTGAAGCTTTCTTT TRBJ1-1 TRBV6-5 once NA
CASSQDVGPGEKLFF TGCGCCAGCAGCCAAGATGTGGGACCTGGTGAAAAACTGTTTTTT TRBJ1-4 TRBV4-1 NA NA
CASSVDGVRSYEQYF TGTGCCAGCAGCGTAGACGGGGTCCGCTCCTACGAGCAGTACTTC TRBJ2-7 TRBV9 NA NA
CASSLVHSGDNEKLFF TGTGCCAGCAGCTTAGTCCATTCAGGGGACAATGAAAAACTGTTTTTT TRBJ1-4 TRBV7-8 NA NA
CSVEDNKNPGANVLTF TGCAGCGTTGAAGATAATAAGAATCCTGGGGCCAACGTCCTGACTTTC TRBJ2-6 TRBV29-1 NA NA
CSVVGLAVYNEQFF TGCAGCGTGGTGGGACTAGCGGTCTACAATGAGCAGTTCTTC TRBJ2-1 TRBV29-1 once TRBD2
CSVDGQHYDYNEQFF TGCAGCGTTGATGGTCAACACTACGACTACAATGAGCAGTTCTTC TRBJ2-1 TRBV29-1 NA NA
CASSQLRTGELFF TGTGCCAGCAGCCAATTGAGGACCGGGGAGCTGTTTTTT TRBJ2-2 TRBV14 NA NA
CASSFGSGYEQYF TGTGCCAGCAGTTTCGGGTCTGGCTACGAGCAGTACTTC TRBJ2-7 TRBV28 NA NA
CASSLSPSGGNEQFF TGCGCCAGCAGCCTAAGTCCTAGCGGGGGTAATGAGCAGTTCTTC TRBJ2-1 TRBV4-1 NA TRBD2
CASSPFRVTSGELFF TGTGCCAGCAGCCCCTTCAGGGTAACGTCCGGGGAGCTGTTTTTT TRBJ2-2 TRBV7-2 NA NA
CASSAGGSTDTQYF TGTGCCAGCAGCGCGGGGGGTAGCACAGATACGCAGTATTTT TRBJ2-3 TRBV9 NA TRBD2
CSVTLGDDQPQHF TGCAGCGTCACTTTAGGGGACGATCAGCCCCAGCATTTT TRBJ1-5 TRBV29-1 NA NA